The present entry profiles one TCR beta chain with its context. The sample holds one count of this clonotype. Its antigen is not yet known. No quality values exist for individual bases; no much larger clone is one base distant. One read offers little support. From the germline V gene, CDR1 is KGHDR and CDR2 is SFDVKD. The junction carries 17 bases between V and J, which are trimmed by 6 bases and 0 bases respectively. From cysteine to phenylalanine, the CDR3 is 17 amino acids long. Only the CDR3 portion is preserved as DNA: 51 bases, with reading frame beginning at the first base. These data originate in a study of T-cell memory formation after mild COVID-19 (dated by TCRdb to the early 2020s). Looking at the study overall: TCR sequence clusters from the two donors were largely donor specific. T-cell clones expanding and contracting after mild COVID-19 in a couple of donors were tracked by longitudinal TCRalpha and TCRbeta repertoire sequencing. Two young, previously healthy adult volunteers, one female and one male, were included in the cohort. Broader findings and caveats from the paper: Balanced CD4/CD8 phenotypes were observed for clones contracting from day 15 to 85, whereas a bias towards CD4+ was observed for a second wave of clones expanding from day 15 to 37. Only two mild cases were covered by the study, and larger cohorts that include severe cases with pre-infection samples were considered necessary. SARS-CoV-2 specificity was not confirmed for the second-wave clones peaking on day 37. The detection of some responding clones in pre-infection memory suggests that pre-existing cross-reactive memory T cells joined the SARS-CoV-2 response. Contracting CD4+ clones turned up mainly in the CM and EM memory subsets, whereas EMRA was where CD8+ clones were enriched.

The data were produced on an Illumina NovaSeq 6000. TCRalpha and TCRbeta cDNA libraries were constructed by 5'RACE with constant-segment primers, with sample barcodes and unique molecular identifiers being introduced. RNA was extracted from every sample with Trizol reagent. Library amplification was performed in two PCR steps, and a second sample barcode and Illumina TruSeq adapters were introduced in the second step. Sequencing of libraries was performed on an Illumina NovaSeq with 2 x 150 bp paired-end reads. The original pipeline was this. Demultiplexing of reads and collapsing into UMI-guided consensus sequences were performed with migec v1.2.7. With mixcr v2.1.11, UMI consensuses were aligned to TRA and TRB V and J templates and assembled into clonotypes. Expanded or contracted clonotypes were those called significant by both edgeR and NoisET, with noise models trained on biological replicates. For edgeR calls, a false discovery rate-adjusted p below 0.01 and a log2 fold-change threshold of 1 were applied. As an exploratory analysis of dynamics, PCA with hierarchical clustering was applied to max-normalized trajectories of the 1000 most abundant clonotypes. Each responding clone was given a CD4 or CD8 phenotype based on the CD4+ and CD8+ repertoires, which had been sequenced separately. TCRdb reworked the public reads: Q25 trimming with fastp, MiXCR clone assembly, productive beta chains retained. Duplicate CDR3 protein sequences are folded into a single record with the most common DNA and genes. These V and J calls originate from TCRdb's pipeline instead of the authors' own analysis. The sample table holds approximately 490,000 distinct CDR3 sequences, of which around 21% were seen once. Around an eighth of the sample is taken by the ten largest.

Ficoll-Paque density gradient centrifugation was the method used to isolate PBMCs. The TCR originated in an adult woman who had mild COVID-19 (a few samples of this study predate the infection). The sample titles of this study are shuffled in the database, so cell type and time point are left out; the donor was told from shared clones. Sequenced input: PBMCs or a T cell subset sorted from them (not recorded which). The chain joins TRBV24-1 to TRBJ2-1; the D gene is not confidently resolved. In nucleotides, the sequence is TGTGCCACCAGTTACAAATTATTAGTAAGCTCCTACAATGAGCAGTTCTTC. This encodes CATSYKLLVSSYNEQFF.